This T cell receptor (beta chain) originates from a study of cytomegalovirus exposure and HLA in healthy donors. In the study overall: Earlier sequencing of some 170 million T cells yielded approximately 120 million unique TCR beta sequences. Study-level points and caveats: The analysis excluded some indistinguishable V segments, including TRBV6-2 and TRBV6-3. It was reportedly the case that the classifier diagnosed cytomegalovirus status with high specificity and sensitivity.

PCR used 60 Vbeta primers and 13 Jbeta primers. Method: immunoSEQ multiplex PCR; TCRdb's copy keeps in-frame clones and lacks some. This sample yields 70,000 to 95,000 clones, of which 78% are seen a single time; approximately 1.5% belongs to the top ten. This clone was seen just once. As yet, its antigen is unknown. Healthy bone marrow donors made up the cohort. The V end lost 8 bases, the J end lost 0 bases, and 15 bases lay between the germline ends. CDR1 is MGHDK, CDR2 SYGVNS, per germline. The CDR3 contains 15 residues. V is TRBV25-1 and J is TRBJ2-3; maybe TRBD2 (6 bases). Input material: PBMCs. This TCR was sampled from a man aged 40-50 years in good health and CMV-seronegative. CDR3 amino acids: CASHSFSGSTDTQYF. The CDR3 coding sequence is TGTGCCAGCCATTCCTTCAGCGGGAGCACAGATACGCAGTATTTT.